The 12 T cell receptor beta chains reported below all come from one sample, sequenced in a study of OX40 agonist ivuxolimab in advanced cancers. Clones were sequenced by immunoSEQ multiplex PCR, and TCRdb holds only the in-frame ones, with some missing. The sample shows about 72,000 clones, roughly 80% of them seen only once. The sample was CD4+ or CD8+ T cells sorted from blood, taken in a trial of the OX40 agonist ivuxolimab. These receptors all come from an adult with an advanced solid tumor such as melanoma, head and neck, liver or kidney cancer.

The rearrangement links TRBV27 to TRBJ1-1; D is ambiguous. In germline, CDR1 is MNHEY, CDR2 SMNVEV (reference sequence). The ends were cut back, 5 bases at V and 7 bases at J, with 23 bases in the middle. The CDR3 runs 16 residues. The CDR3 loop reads CASSPRSPVDRFEAFF. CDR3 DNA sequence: TGTGCCAGCAGTCCGCGCAGCCCCGTGGACCGTTTTGAAGCTTTCTTT.

The CDR3 DNA sequence: TGTGCCAGCAGCTTAGGGCCCGGGACAGATCAAGAGACCCAGTACTTC. Encoded protein: CASSLGPGTDQETQYF. The J gene is TRBJ2-5, the V gene TRBV7-9; 7 bases are shared with TRBD1. Unmatched junction bases numbered 7, after V lost 1 base and J lost 2 bases. This CDR3 is 16 amino acids long. CDR1 is SEHNR, CDR2 FQNEAQ, per germline (reference sequence).

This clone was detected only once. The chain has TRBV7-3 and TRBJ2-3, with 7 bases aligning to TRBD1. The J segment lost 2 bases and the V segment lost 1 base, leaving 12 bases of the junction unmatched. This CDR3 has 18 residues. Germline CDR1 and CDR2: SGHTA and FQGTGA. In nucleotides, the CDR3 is TGTGCCAGCAGCTTAAGGGGCATGGGGCAGGGGGTCACAGATACGCAGTATTTT. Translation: CASSLRGMGQGVTDTQYF.

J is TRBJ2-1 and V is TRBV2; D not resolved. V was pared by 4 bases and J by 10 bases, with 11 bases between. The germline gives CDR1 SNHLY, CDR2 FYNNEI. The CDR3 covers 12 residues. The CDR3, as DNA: TGTGCCAGCAGTGCTCAAACGGAGGAGCAGTTCTTC. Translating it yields CASSAQTEEQFF.

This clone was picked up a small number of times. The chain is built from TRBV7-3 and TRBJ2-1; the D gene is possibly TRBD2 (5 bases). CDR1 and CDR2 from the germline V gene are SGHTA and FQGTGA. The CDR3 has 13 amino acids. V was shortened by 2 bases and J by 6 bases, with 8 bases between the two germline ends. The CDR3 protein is CASSLYRGNEQFF. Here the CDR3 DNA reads TGTGCCAGCAGCTTATACCGGGGCAATGAGCAGTTCTTC.

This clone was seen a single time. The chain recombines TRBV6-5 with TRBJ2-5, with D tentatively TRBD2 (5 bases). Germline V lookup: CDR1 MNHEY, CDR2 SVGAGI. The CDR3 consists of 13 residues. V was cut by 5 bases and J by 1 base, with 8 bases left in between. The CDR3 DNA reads TGTGCCAGCAGTCGAGGGCCCCAAGAGACCCAGTACTTC. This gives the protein CASSRGPQETQYF.

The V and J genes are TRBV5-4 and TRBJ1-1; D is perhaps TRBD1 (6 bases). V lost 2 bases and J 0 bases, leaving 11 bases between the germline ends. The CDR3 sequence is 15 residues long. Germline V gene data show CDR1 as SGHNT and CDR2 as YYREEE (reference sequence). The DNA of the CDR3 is TGTGCCAGCAGCTTCGGACAGAACTTGAACACTGAAGCTTTCTTT. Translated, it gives CASSFGQNLNTEAFF.

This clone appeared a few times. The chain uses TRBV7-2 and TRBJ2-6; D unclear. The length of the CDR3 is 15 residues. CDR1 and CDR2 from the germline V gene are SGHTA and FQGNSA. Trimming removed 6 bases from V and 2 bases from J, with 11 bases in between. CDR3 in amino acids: CASSPRRAGANVLTF. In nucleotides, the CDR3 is TGTGCCAGCAGTCCAAGACGCGCTGGGGCCAACGTCCTGACTTTC.

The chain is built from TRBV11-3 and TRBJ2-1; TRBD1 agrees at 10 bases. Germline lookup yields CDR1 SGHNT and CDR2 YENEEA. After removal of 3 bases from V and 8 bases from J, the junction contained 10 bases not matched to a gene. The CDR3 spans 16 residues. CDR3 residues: CASSFAGTGAIDEQFF. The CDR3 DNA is TGTGCCAGCAGCTTTGCCGGGACAGGGGCGATCGATGAGCAGTTCTTC.

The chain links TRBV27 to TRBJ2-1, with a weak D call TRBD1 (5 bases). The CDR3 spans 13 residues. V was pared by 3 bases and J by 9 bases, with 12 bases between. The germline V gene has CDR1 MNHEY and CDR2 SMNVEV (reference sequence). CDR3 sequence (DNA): TGTGCCAGCAGTTTCGGGCAGGGCGTTGAGCAGTTCTTC. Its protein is CASSFGQGVEQFF.

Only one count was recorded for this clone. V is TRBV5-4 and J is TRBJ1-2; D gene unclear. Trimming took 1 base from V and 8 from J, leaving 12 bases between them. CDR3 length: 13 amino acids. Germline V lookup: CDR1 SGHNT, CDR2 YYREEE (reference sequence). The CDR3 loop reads CASSLLSMEGYTF. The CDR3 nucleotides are TGTGCCAGCAGCTTGCTCTCGATGGAGGGCTACACCTTC.

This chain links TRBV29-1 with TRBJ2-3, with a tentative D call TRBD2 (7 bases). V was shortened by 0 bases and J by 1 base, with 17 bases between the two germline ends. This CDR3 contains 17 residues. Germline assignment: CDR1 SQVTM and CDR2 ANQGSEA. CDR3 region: CSVEEGAGVRGTDTQYF. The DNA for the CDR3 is TGCAGCGTTGAAGAGGGGGCGGGGGTTAGGGGCACAGATACGCAGTATTTT.